Below, 24 T cell receptor beta chains from the same sample are listed, as sequenced in a study of T-cell memory formation after mild COVID-19. TCRdb processed the 5' RACE reads anew with MiXCR; each CDR3 protein has one entry. The data show 350,000 to 450,000 distinct CDR3 sequences, around an eighth seen once. Sequencing was done on a sample of PBMCs or a T cell subset sorted from them (not recorded which). Receptors were obtained from a man aged 18 to 35 who had mild COVID-19 (a few samples of this study predate the infection). Cell type and time point are not known.

This clonotype was counted only a few times. The rearrangement links TRBV2 to TRBJ1-1, with D perhaps matching TRBD1 (6 bases). V lost 9 bases and J 4 bases, leaving 18 bases between the germline ends. Germline V gives CDR1 SNHLY, CDR2 FYNNEI. The CDR3 covers 14 residues. CDR3 in DNA: TGTGCCAGTCGGGGTCCGGACAGCATCACTGAAGCTTTCTTT. It encodes CASRGPDSITEAFF.

This clonotype appeared a few times. The J gene is TRBJ2-7, the V gene TRBV6-2 or TRBV6-3; D gene uncertain. This CDR3 spans 13 amino acids. Germline loops: CDR1 MNHEY, CDR2 SVGEGT. Deletions cut 6 bases from V and 2 bases from J, with 11 bases between. CDR3 sequence: CASSPRVAYEQYV. DNA for the CDR3: TGTGCCAGCAGCCCTAGAGTGGCCTACGAGCAGTACGTC.

The V call is TRBV7-6, the J call TRBJ2-1; 7 positions agree with TRBD2. Germline CDR1 SGHVS, CDR2 FNYEAQ. The CDR3 length is 15 residues. The V and J ends lost 2 bases and 5 bases, in that order; junction bases with no gene match: 6. CDR3 nucleotides: TGTGCCAGCAGCTTATTTCTCCGGGAGGACAATGAGCAGTTCTTC. Translation: CASSLFLREDNEQFF.

This clonotype came up a few times. The rearrangement links TRBV6-2 or TRBV6-3 to TRBJ2-1; 8 bases map to TRBD2. Germline CDR1 and CDR2: MNHEY and SVGEGT. The V and J ends lost 7 bases and 7 bases, in that order; junction bases with no gene match: 12. The CDR3 extends over 15 amino acids. The CDR3 loop reads CASTWVGGGTNEQFF. DNA for the CDR3: TGTGCCAGCACATGGGTTGGCGGGGGGACAAATGAGCAGTTCTTC.

This clonotype was observed many times. The chain links TRBV5-1 to TRBJ2-7; perhaps TRBD1 as D (5 bases). The V and J ends lost 1 base and 3 bases respectively, with 14 bases between them. CDR1 and CDR2 from the germline V gene are SGHRS and YFSETQ. CDR3 size: 15 residues. DNA for the CDR3: TGCGCCAGCAGCTTGCCTACGGCAGGGTACTACGAGCAGTACTTC. Translation gives CASSLPTAGYYEQYF.

By frequency in the sample, this clonotype is medium-sized. This could be a read error, since a much larger clone is one nucleotide away. The chain carries TRBV27 and TRBJ2-7; 7 nucleotides align to TRBD2. The CDR3 has 15 residues. CDR1 MNHEY and CDR2 SMNVEV come from the germline V gene (reference sequence). The trim removed 6 bases at V and 2 bases at J, leaving 10 bases unmatched. The CDR3 loop is CASSHWGGTPYEQYF. The CDR3 nucleotides are TGTGCCAGCAGCCACTGGGGGGGTACGCCCTACGAGCAGTACTTC.

The chain combines TRBV28 with TRBJ2-7, with a tentative D call TRBD2 (6 bases). Germline V gives CDR1 MDHEN, CDR2 SYDVKM. The CDR3 loop spans 15 amino acids. V was cut by 6 bases and J by 2 bases, with 17 bases left in between. CDR3 in amino acids: CASRLAGTPPYEQYV. CDR3 coding DNA: TGTGCCAGCAGACTAGCCGGGACGCCCCCCTACGAGCAGTACGTC.

The genes are TRBV12-3 or TRBV12-4 and TRBJ2-1; 13 nucleotides align to TRBD2. V lost 4 bases and J lost 8; bases outside the gene matches: 5. CDR3 size: 15 residues. The DNA of the CDR3 is TGTGCCAGCAGTTGGGGGACTAGCGGGGAGGATGAGCAGTTCTTC. Translation: CASSWGTSGEDEQFF.

The chain combines TRBV7-2 with TRBJ1-1, with 7 bases aligning to TRBD1. Trimming took 7 bases from V and 5 from J; bases not matched to a gene: 13. This CDR3 comprises 15 residues. Germline CDR1 SGHTA, CDR2 FQGNSA. CDR3 protein: CASTVYAGGDTEAFF. The CDR3 DNA is TGTGCCAGCACCGTATACGCAGGGGGTGATACTGAAGCTTTCTTT.

This clonotype has ten or more counts. V usage is TRBV10-3 and J usage is TRBJ2-3, with a tentative D call TRBD2 (7 bases). This CDR3 is built from 13 residues. Trimming took 9 bases from V and 6 from J, leaving 16 bases between them. CDR1 and CDR2 (germline): ENHRY, SYGVKD. The CDR3 sequence: CAMGGRILDTQYF. The CDR3 bases are TGTGCCATGGGGGGGCGAATATTGGATACGCAGTATTTT.

This chain links TRBV7-9 with TRBJ2-7, with TRBD1 matching 11 bases. CDR1 and CDR2 from the germline V gene are SEHNR and FQNEAQ (reference sequence). The V and J ends lost 5 bases and 1 base, in that order; junction bases with no gene match: 10. The CDR3 has 17 residues. The CDR3: CASSPRAGDRGSYEQYF. The CDR3 region has the DNA TGTGCCAGCAGCCCCAGGGCAGGGGACAGGGGGTCCTACGAGCAGTACTTC.

The chain has TRBV20-1 and TRBJ1-6; maybe TRBD1 (5 bases). CDR1 DFQATT and CDR2 SNEGSKA come from the germline V gene (reference sequence). V was cut by 4 bases and J by 4 bases, with 14 bases left in between. This CDR3 is 15 amino acids long. This chain's CDR3 is CSAKGPRGYNSPLHF. CDR3 DNA: TGCAGTGCTAAGGGACCTAGGGGTTATAATTCACCCCTCCACTTT.

This clonotype appeared a few times. The chain links TRBV20-1 to TRBJ1-2; TRBD1 matches at 7 bases. The V gene end was trimmed by 2 bases and the J gene end by 6 bases; junction bases not matched to a gene: 9. CDR3 length equals 14 residues. Germline CDR1 DFQATT, CDR2 SNEGSKA (reference sequence). The CDR3 loop is CSARTRQGGHGYTF. CDR3 bases: TGCAGTGCTAGAACCCGTCAGGGGGGACATGGCTACACCTTC.

The chain uses TRBV27 and TRBJ1-1; D is perhaps TRBD1 (6 bases). Trimming removed 6 bases at V and 5 bases at J, with 16 bases between. Germline values: CDR1 MNHEY, CDR2 SMNVEV (reference sequence). The CDR3 has 14 residues. CDR3 in DNA: TGTGCCAGCAGGGAGCCCCGGGGGCGAACTGAAGCTTTCTTT. This gives the protein CASREPRGRTEAFF.

The J gene is TRBJ2-7, the V gene TRBV19; unclear D gene. Germline V CDR1 and CDR2: LNHDA, SQIVND (reference sequence). This CDR3 is built from 12 residues. The V and J ends lost 5 bases and 2 bases respectively, with 7 bases between them. The CDR3 coding sequence is TGTGCCAGTAGTTCACCGGCCTACGAGCAGTACGTC. Protein sequence: CASSSPAYEQYV.

This clonotype was counted ten times or more. V usage is TRBV4-3 and J usage is TRBJ2-3; 7 positions match TRBD1. This CDR3 has 15 residues. Germline CDR1 LGHNA, CDR2 YSLEER. J gave up 3 bases and V 5 bases, and 8 bases lay outside the gene matches. The CDR3 nucleotides read TGCGCCAGCAGCGTTACAGGGGTTCCAACAGATACGCAGTATTTT. This codes for CASSVTGVPTDTQYF.

The CDR3 DNA follows: TGTGCCAGCAGTGAACTGAGTAACACTGAAGCTTTCTTT. Its protein product is CASSELSNTEAFF. The chain links TRBV6-1 to TRBJ1-1, with no clear D. CDR3 length: 13 residues. CDR1 and CDR2 (germline): MNHNS, SASEGT. V shed 2 bases and J shed 2 bases, with 6 bases lying between them.

This clonotype was seen only a few times. The chain has TRBV20-1 and TRBJ2-7, with D perhaps assigned TRBD1 or TRBD2 (5 bases each). CDR3 length: 13 residues. Germline values: CDR1 DFQATT, CDR2 SNEGSKA (reference sequence). V lost 2 bases and J lost 2, with 10 bases in between. The CDR3 DNA reads as TGCAGTGCTAGATTCCGGGACCCCTACGAGCAGTACTTC. Residues: CSARFRDPYEQYF.

This clonotype was observed a few times. The chain has TRBV5-1 and TRBJ2-6, with TRBD1 matching 8 bases. The CDR3 loop spans 16 amino acids. The V gene's germline CDR1 is SGHRS and CDR2 YFSETQ. Trimming at V came to 4 bases and at J to 3 bases, leaving 6 bases not matched to a gene. DNA for the CDR3: TGCGCCAGCAGCCTCCAGGGGGCCAGTGGGGCCAACGTCCTGACTTTC. Protein sequence: CASSLQGASGANVLTF.

The chain is built from TRBV11-1 and TRBJ2-1; 13 nucleotides align to TRBD2. There are 15 residues in the CDR3. The germline gives CDR1 SGHAT, CDR2 FQDESV (reference sequence). J was trimmed by 5 bases and V by 6 bases; bases with no gene match: 4. This CDR3 reads CASSTGTSGDNEQFF. The CDR3 nucleotides read TGTGCCAGCAGTACCGGGACTAGCGGGGACAATGAGCAGTTCTTC.

A few counts support this clonotype. V usage is TRBV15 and J usage is TRBJ2-7, with TRBD1 identical over 9 bases. Germline V gene sequence: CDR1 LNHNV, CDR2 YYDKDF (reference sequence). CDR3 length: 15 amino acids. The V and J ends lost 1 base and 6 bases, in that order; junction bases with no gene match: 7. The CDR3 sequence is CATSRAGTGIVEQYF. DNA of the CDR3: TGTGCCACCAGCAGAGCCGGGACAGGGATCGTCGAGCAGTACTTC.

This chain joins TRBV9 and TRBJ2-3; possibly TRBD2 for D (7 bases). There are 15 residues in the CDR3. The V gene lost 4 bases and the J gene lost 1 base, with 13 bases spanning the gap. Per germline, CDR1 SGDLS and CDR2 YYNGEE. The CDR3 DNA reads TGTGCCAGCAGCCCCCGGCGGGGGCGCACAGATACGCAGTATTTT. The encoded protein is CASSPRRGRTDTQYF.

In its sample, this clonotype was seen many times. The chain links TRBV5-6 to TRBJ2-3, with D maybe TRBD1 (5 bases). With 4 bases removed from V and 6 bases from J, the gap between germline ends came to 9 bases. The CDR3 is 12 residues long. Germline lookup yields CDR1 SGHDT and CDR2 YYEEEE. The CDR3 DNA reads TGTGCCAGCAGCGAACAGGTGGATACGCAGTATTTT. This translates into CASSEQVDTQYF.

V is TRBV9 and J is TRBJ2-5; D not resolved. The CDR3 is made up of 16 amino acids. CDR1 is SGDLS and CDR2 is YYNGEE in the germline V gene. Trimming shortened V by 3 bases and J by 1 base, and 16 bases separated the two germline ends. CDR3 coding DNA: TGTGCCAGCAGCGAATGGGCAGGCATAATCCAAGAGACCCAGTACTTC. It translates to CASSEWAGIIQETQYF.